This T cell receptor (beta chain) appears in the sequencing data of a study of blood T cell repertoires in COVID-19. Generated by immunoSEQ multiplex PCR, the TCRdb table keeps only in-frame clones and is missing some. Seen here are hundreds of thousands of clones, roughly 84% observed once, and the top ten hold 5.5% to 7.5%. V lost 0 bases and J lost 7, with 15 bases in between. In germline, CDR1 is MRHNA, CDR2 SNTAGT. There are 15 residues in the CDR3. The V gene is TRBV6-4, the J gene TRBJ1-2; a possible D gene is TRBD1 (5 bases). The sample consisted of PBMCs or T cells enriched from blood (not recorded which). The receptor comes from a woman in her thirties or forties who had recovered from COVID-19. CDR3 in amino acids: CASSDSKGGAGGYTF. CDR3 coding DNA: TGTGCCAGCAGTGACTCGAAGGGAGGGGCCGGTGGCTACACCTTC.